This TCR beta chain was sequenced for a study of control samples from healthy donors and cancer patients. CDR3 length equals 11 residues. Trimming shortened V by 5 bases and J by 2 bases, and 6 bases separated the two germline ends. Germline CDR1 and CDR2: DFQATT and SNEGSKA (reference sequence). Measured with immunoSEQ multiplex PCR; TCRdb has only the in-frame clones, and not every one. This table has about 69,000 clones, over 65% appearing once. Material for sequencing was PBMCs. This sequence joins TRBV20-1 and TRBJ1-1; D gene unclear. The sequence was collected from a woman aged 45 to 65 with lung cancer. CDR3 DNA: TGCAGTGCTCTGTTAAACACTGAAGCTTTCTTT. It encodes CSALLNTEAFF.